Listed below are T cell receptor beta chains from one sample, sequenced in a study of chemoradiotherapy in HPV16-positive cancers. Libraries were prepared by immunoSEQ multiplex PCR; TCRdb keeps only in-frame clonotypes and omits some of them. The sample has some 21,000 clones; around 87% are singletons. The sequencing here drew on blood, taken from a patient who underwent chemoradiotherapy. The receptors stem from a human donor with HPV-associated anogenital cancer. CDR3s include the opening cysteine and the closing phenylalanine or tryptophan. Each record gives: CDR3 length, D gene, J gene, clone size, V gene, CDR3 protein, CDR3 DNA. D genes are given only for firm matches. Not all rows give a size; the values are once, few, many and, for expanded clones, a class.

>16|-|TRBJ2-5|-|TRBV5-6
CASSLGRLTGQETQYF
TGTGCCAGCAGCTTGGGACGGCTGACAGGACAAGAGACCCAGTACTTC
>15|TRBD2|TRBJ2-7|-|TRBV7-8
CASSLVVSGSYEQYF
TGTGCCAGCAGCTTAGTTGTTAGCGGGAGCTACGAGCAGTACTTC
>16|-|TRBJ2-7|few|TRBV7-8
CASSLASTGGPYEQYF
TGTGCCAGCAGCTTAGCATCCACAGGTGGGCCCTACGAGCAGTACTTC
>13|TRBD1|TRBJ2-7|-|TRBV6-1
CASSGGQGREQYF
TGTGCCAGCAGTGGGGGACAGGGGCGGGAGCAGTACTTC
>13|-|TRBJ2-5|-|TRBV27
CASSSGVQETQYF
TGTGCCAGCAGTTCGGGAGTCCAAGAGACCCAGTACTTC
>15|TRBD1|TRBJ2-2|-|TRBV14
CASSPRQGWTGELFF
TGTGCCAGCAGCCCCCGACAGGGATGGACCGGGGAGCTGTTTTTT
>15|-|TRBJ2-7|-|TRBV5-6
CASSPLGTNTYEQYF
TGTGCCAGCAGCCCGTTGGGGACAAATACCTACGAGCAGTACTTC
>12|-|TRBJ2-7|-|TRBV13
CASSLAGYEQYF
TGTGCCAGCAGCTTAGCGGGGTACGAGCAGTACTTC
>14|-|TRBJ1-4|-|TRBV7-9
CASSEAGVGEKLFF
TGTGCCAGCAGCGAGGCCGGGGTTGGAGAAAAACTGTTTTTT
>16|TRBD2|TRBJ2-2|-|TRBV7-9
CASSLAGTSSTGELFF
TGTGCCAGCAGCTTAGCCGGGACTAGCAGCACCGGGGAGCTGTTTTTT
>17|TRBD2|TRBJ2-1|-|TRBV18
CASSPSNVRGGQNEQFF
TGTGCCAGCTCACCATCAAACGTCCGGGGGGGCCAGAATGAGCAGTTCTTC
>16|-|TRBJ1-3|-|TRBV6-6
CASSPPATLSGNTIYF
TGTGCCAGCAGCCCTCCCGCGACCCTCTCTGGAAACACCATATATTTT
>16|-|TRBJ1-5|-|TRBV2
CASSLKGGPGNQPQHF
TGTGCCAGCAGCTTAAAGGGGGGGCCGGGCAATCAGCCCCAGCATTTT
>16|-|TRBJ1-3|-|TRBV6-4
CASSDLSAVSGNTIYF
TGTGCCAGCAGTGACCTATCAGCCGTCTCTGGAAACACCATATATTTT
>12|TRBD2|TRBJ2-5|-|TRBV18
CASSPRGLAEYF
TGTGCCAGCTCACCACGTGGACTAGCGGAGTACTTC